This T cell receptor (beta chain) originates from a study of vaccination and CD4 T cells after COVID-19. As for the study in general: The stimulating agents, overlapping spike peptides, came from SARS-CoV-2, HCoV-NL63, HCoV-OC43 and HCoV-229E.

The ends were cut back, 3 bases at V and 1 base at J, with 12 bases in the middle. The CDR3 runs to 15 residues. Germline V CDR1 and CDR2: SGHTA, FQGNSA. At the Johns Hopkins FTIC core, DNA taken from cultured CD4+ T cells was sequenced by way of the Oncomine TCR Beta short-read assay. TCRdb processed the PCR reads anew with MiXCR; each CDR3 protein has one entry. The data show under 20,000 distinct CDR3 sequences, roughly 46% seen once. This clonotype showed up just a few times. Its specificity is unknown. Stated treatment: approximately 9-day PBMC culture with coronavirus spike peptide pools or control peptides (ViraFEST assay). Peptide-pool expansion of antigen-specific T cells preceded TCR sequencing in ViraFEST. Every positive PCR date fell between March and December 2020, earlier than the US Alpha, Beta and Delta variants.

The material was CD4+ T cells from blood, cultured in vitro, obtained before SARS-CoV-2 vaccination. The chain has TRBV7-2 and TRBJ1-1; weak D call: TRBD1 (5 bases). This sequence originates from a human donor who had recovered from COVID-19. The CDR3 protein is CASSLMGRQNTEAFF. The CDR3 DNA sequence: TGTGCCAGCAGCTTGATGGGACGGCAGAACACTGAAGCTTTCTTT.